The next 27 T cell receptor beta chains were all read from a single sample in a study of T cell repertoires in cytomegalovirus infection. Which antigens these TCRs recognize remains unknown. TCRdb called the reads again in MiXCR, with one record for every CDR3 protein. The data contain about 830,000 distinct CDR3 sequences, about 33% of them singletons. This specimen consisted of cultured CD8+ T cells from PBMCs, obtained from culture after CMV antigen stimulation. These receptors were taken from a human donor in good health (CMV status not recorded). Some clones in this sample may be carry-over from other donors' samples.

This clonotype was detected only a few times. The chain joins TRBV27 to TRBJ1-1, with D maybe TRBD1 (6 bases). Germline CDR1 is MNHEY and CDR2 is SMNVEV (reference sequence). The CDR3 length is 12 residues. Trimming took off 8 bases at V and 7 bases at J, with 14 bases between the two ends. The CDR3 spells CASQTGTLEAFF. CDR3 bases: TGTGCCAGCCAGACCGGGACACTTGAAGCTTTCTTT.

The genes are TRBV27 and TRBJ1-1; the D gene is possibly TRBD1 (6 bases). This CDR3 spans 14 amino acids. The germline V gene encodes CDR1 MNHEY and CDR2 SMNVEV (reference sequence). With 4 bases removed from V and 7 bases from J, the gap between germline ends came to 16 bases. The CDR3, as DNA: TGTGCCAGCAGTTCCGTACAGGGAGGTTTTGAAGCTTTCTTT. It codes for CASSSVQGGFEAFF.

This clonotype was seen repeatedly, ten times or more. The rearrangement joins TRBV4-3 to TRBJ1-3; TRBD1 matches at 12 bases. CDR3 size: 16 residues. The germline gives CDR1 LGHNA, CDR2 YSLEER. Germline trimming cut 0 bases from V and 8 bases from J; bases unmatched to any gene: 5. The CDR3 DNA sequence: TGCGCCAGCAGCCAAGAATGGGGACAGGGGGCCGACACCATATATTTT. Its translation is CASSQEWGQGADTIYF.

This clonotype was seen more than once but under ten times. CDR3: CASSLASRTGGIDEQYF. The DNA of the CDR3 is TGTGCCAGCAGCTTAGCTAGCCGGACAGGGGGCATCGACGAGCAGTACTTC. This chain uses TRBV7-6 with TRBJ2-7; 11 bases match TRBD1. From germline, CDR1 is SGHVS and CDR2 FNYEAQ. V gave up 0 bases and J gave up 5 bases; unmatched junction bases: 9. The CDR3 length is 17 residues.

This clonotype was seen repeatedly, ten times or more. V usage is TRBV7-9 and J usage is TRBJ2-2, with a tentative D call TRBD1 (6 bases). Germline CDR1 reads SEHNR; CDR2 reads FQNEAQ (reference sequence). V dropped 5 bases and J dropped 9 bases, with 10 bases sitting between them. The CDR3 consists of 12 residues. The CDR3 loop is CASSRGNRELFF. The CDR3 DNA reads TGTGCCAGCAGCAGGGGGAATCGGGAGCTGTTTTTT.

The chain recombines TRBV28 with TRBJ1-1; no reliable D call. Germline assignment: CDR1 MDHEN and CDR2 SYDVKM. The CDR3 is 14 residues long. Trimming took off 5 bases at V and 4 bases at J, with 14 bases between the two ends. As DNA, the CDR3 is TGTGCCAGCAGTCTGGTAGGGTTGCTCACTGAAGCTTTCTTT. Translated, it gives CASSLVGLLTEAFF.

CDR3 amino acids: CASSPGRYYEQYF. Here the CDR3 DNA reads TGTGCCAGCAGTCCAGGGAGATACTACGAGCAGTACTTC. The chain employs TRBV27 and TRBJ2-7; D is tentatively TRBD1 or TRBD2 (5 bases each). Deletions cut 5 bases from V and 3 bases from J, with 11 bases between. The CDR3 length is 13 residues. Germline lookup yields CDR1 MNHEY and CDR2 SMNVEV (reference sequence).

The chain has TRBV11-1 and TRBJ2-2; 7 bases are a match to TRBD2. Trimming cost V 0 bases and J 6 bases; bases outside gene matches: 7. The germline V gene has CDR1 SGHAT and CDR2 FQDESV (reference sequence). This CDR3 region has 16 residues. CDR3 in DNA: TGTGCCAGCAGCTTAGCGTCGATGGGGAGGGCCGGGGAGCTGTTTTTT. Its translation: CASSLASMGRAGELFF.

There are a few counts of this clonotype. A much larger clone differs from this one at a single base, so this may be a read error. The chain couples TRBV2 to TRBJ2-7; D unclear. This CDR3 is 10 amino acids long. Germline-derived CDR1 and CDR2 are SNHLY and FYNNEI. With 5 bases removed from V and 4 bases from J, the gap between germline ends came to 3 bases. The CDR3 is CASSRYEQYF. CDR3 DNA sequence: TGTGCCAGCAGTCGATACGAGCAGTACTTC.

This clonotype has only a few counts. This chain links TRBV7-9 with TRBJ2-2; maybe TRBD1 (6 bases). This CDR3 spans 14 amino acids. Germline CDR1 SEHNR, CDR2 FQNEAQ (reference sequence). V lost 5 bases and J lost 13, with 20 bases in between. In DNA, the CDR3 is TGTGCCAGCAGCAAAAGGGGGAACCTGAGCAGGCTGTTTTTT. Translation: CASSKRGNLSRLFF.

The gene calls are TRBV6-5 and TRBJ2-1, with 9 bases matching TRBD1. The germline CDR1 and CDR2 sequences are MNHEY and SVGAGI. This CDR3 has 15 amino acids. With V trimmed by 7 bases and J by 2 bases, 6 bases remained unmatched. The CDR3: CASNPRDRAYNEQFF. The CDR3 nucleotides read TGTGCCAGCAACCCCCGGGACAGGGCCTACAATGAGCAGTTCTTC.

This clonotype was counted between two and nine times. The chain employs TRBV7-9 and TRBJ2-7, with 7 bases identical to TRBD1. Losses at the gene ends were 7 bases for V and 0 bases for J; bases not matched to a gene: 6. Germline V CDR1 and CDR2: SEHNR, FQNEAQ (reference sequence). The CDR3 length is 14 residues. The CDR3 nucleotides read TGTGCCAGCATCTCGGGACAGAGCTCCTACGAGCAGTACTTC. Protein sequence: CASISGQSSYEQYF.

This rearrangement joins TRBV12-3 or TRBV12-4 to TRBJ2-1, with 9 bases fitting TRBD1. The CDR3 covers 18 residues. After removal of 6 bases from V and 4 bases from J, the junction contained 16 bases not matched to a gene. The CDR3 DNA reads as TGTGCCAGCAGCCTTGGGTTGTCCGGGACAGGGCATTACAATGAGCAGTTCTTC. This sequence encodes CASSLGLSGTGHYNEQFF.

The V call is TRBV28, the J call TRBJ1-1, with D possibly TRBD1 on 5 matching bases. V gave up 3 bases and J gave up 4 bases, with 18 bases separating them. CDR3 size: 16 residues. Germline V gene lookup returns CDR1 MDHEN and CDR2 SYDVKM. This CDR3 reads CASSFLLGAPGTEAFF. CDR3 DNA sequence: TGTGCCAGCAGTTTCTTATTAGGGGCCCCTGGCACTGAAGCTTTCTTT.

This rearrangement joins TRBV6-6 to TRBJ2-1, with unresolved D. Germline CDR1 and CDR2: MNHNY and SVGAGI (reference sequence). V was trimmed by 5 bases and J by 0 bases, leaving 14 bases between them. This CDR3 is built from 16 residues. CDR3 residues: CASSVDSFLSYNEQFF. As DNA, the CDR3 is TGTGCCAGCAGTGTAGACTCCTTCCTCTCCTACAATGAGCAGTTCTTC.

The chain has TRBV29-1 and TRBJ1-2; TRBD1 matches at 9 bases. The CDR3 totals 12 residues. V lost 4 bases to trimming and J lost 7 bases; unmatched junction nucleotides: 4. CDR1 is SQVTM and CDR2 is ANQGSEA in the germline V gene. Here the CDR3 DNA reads TGCAGCGTTGGGACAGGGGCTTTTGGCTACACCTTC. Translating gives CSVGTGAFGYTF.

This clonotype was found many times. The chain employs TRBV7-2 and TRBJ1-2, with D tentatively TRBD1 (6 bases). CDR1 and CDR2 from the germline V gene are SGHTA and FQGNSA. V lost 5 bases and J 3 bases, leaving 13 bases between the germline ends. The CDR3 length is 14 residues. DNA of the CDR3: TGTGCCAGCAGCGGGGAACAGGGCTACTATGGCTACACCTTC. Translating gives CASSGEQGYYGYTF.

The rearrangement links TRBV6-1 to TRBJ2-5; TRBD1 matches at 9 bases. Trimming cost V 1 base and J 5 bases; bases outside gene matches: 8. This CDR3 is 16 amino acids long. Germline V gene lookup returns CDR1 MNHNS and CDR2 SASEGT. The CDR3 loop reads CASSEDKGQGSETQYF. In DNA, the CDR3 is TGTGCCAGCAGTGAAGACAAGGGACAGGGATCGGAGACCCAGTACTTC.

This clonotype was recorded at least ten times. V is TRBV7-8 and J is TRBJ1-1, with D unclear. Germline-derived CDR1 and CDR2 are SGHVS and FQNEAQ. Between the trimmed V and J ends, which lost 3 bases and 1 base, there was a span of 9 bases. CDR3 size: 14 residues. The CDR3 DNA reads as TGTGCCAGCAGCTTGACCGGTGAGAACACTGAAGCTTTCTTT. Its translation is CASSLTGENTEAFF.

The CDR3 spells CASSYRTSGADTQYF. In DNA, the CDR3 is TGTGCCAGCAGTTACCGGACTAGTGGTGCAGATACGCAGTATTTT. The rearrangement uses TRBV6-5 and TRBJ2-3, with 7 positions matching TRBD2. The length of the CDR3 is 15 residues. Germline V gene lookup returns CDR1 MNHEY and CDR2 SVGAGI. V gave up 2 bases and J gave up 4 bases; unmatched junction bases: 6.

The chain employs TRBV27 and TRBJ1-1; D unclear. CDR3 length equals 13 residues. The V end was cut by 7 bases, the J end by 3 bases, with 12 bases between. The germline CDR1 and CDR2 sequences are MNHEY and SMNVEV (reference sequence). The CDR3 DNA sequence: TGTGCCAGCACCCGAATAGGATACACTGAAGCTTTCTTT. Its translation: CASTRIGYTEAFF.

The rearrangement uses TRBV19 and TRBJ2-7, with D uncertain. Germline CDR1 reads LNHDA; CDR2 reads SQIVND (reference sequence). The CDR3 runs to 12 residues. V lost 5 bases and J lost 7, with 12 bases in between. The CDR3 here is CASSFTEMEQYF. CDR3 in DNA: TGTGCCAGTAGTTTCACAGAGATGGAGCAGTACTTC.

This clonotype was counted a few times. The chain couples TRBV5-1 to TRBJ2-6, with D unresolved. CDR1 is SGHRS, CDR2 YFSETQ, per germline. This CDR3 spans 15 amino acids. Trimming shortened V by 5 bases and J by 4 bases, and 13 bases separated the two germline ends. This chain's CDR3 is CASRSGLAGANVLTF. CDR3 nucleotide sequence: TGCGCCAGCAGATCAGGTCTGGCCGGGGCCAACGTCCTGACTTTC.

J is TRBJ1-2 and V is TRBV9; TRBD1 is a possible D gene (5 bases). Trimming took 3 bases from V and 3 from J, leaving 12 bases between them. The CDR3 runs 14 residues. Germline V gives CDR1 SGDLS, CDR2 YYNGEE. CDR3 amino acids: CASSDWDGDYGYTF. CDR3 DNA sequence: TGTGCCAGCAGCGACTGGGACGGTGACTATGGCTACACCTTC. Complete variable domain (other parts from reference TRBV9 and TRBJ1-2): DSGVTQTPKHLITATGQRVTLRCSPRSGDLSVYWYQQSLDQGLQFLIQYYNGEERAKGNILERFSAQQFPDLHSELNLSSLELGDSALYFCASSDWDGDYGYTFGSGTRLTVV.

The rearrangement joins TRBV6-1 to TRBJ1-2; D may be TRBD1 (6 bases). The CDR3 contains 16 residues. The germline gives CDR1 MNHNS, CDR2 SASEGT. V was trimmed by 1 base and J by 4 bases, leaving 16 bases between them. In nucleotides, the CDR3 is TGTGCCAGCAGTGAAGATCGCAGGGGTCGAAGCTATGGCTACACCTTC. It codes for CASSEDRRGRSYGYTF.

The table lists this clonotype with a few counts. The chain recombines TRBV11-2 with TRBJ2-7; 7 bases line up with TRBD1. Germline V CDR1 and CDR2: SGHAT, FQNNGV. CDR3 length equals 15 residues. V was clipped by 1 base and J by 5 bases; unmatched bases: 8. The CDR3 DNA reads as TGTGCCAGCAGCTTAGGGGACAGATTTAACGACGAGCAGTACTTC. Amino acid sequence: CASSLGDRFNDEQYF.

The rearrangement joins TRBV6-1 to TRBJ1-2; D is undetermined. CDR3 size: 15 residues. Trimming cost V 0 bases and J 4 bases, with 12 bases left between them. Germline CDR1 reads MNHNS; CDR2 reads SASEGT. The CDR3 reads CASSEAVSARYGYTF. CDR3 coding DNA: TGTGCCAGCAGTGAAGCTGTATCGGCACGCTATGGCTACACCTTC.